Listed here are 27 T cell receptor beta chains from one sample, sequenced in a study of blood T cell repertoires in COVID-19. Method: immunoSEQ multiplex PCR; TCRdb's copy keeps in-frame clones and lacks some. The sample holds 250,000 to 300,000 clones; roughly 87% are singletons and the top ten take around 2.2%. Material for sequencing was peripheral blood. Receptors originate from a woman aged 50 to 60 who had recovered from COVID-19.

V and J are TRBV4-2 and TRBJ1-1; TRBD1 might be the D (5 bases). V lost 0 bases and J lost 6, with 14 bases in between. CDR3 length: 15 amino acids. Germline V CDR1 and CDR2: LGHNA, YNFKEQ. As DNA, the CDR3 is TGTGCCAGCAGCCAAGATCTTAGGACATTCCCTGAAGCTTTCTTT. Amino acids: CASSQDLRTFPEAFF.

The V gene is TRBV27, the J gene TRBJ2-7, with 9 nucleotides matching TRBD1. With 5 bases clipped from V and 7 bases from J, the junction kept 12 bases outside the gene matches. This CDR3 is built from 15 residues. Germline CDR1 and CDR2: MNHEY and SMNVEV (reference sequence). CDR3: CASSPGQGSALEQYF. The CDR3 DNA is TGTGCCAGCAGTCCGGGACAGGGATCCGCCCTGGAGCAGTACTTC.

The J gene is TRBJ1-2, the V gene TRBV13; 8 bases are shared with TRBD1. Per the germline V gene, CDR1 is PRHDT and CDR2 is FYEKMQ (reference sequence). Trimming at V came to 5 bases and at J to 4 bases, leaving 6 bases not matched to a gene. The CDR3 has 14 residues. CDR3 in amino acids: CASSTGQGLYGYTF. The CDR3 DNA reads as TGTGCCAGCAGCACCGGACAGGGACTCTATGGCTACACCTTC.

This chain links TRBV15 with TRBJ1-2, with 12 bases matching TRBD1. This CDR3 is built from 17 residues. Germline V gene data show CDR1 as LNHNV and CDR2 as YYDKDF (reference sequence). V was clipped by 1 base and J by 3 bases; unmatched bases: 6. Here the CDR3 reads CATSRGGQGARDYGYTF. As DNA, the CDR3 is TGTGCCACCAGCAGAGGGGGACAGGGGGCGAGGGACTATGGCTACACCTTC.

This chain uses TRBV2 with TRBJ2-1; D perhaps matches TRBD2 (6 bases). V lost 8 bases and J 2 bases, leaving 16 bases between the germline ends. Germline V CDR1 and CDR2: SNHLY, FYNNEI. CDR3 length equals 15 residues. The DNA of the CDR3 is TGTGCCAGCTCCTGGGGGACTTATCCCTACAATGAGCAGTTCTTC. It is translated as CASSWGTYPYNEQFF.

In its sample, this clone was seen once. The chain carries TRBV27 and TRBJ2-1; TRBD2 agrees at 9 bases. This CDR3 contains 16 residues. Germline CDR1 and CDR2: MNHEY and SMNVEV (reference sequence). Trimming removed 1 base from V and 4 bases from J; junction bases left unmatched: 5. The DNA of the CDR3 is TGTGCCAGCAGTTTATGGGGGCTAGCGGGGTACAATGAGCAGTTCTTC. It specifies CASSLWGLAGYNEQFF.

The CDR3, as DNA: TGTGCCAGTAGTAGACAGGGGGACACCGGGGAGCTGTTTTTT. This encodes CASSRQGDTGELFF. The rearrangement joins TRBV19 to TRBJ2-2; 9 nucleotides align to TRBD1. Germline CDR1 LNHDA, CDR2 SQIVND (reference sequence). This CDR3 has 14 amino acids. V was pared by 4 bases and J by 3 bases, with 0 bases of the junction left unmatched. The full variable domain, rest sourced from reference TRBV19 and TRBJ2-2, is DGGITQSPKYLFRKEGQNVTLSCEQNLNHDAMYWYRQDPGQGLRLIYYSQIVNDFQKGDIAEGYSVSREKKESFPLTVTSAQKNPTAFYLCASSRQGDTGELFFGEGSRLTVL.

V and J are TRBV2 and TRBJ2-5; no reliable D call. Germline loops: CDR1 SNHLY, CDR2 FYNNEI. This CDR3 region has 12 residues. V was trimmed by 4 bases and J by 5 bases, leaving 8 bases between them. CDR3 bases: TGTGCCAGCAGTGTCGCTGCGGAGACCCAGTACTTC. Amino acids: CASSVAAETQYF.

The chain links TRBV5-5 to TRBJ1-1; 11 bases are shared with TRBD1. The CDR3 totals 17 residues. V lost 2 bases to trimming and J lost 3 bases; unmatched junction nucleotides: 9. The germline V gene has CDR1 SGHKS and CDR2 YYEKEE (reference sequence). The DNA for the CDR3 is TGTGCCAGCAGCTTCAGGGGACAGGGGGTGGGGGACACTGAAGCTTTCTTT. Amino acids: CASSFRGQGVGDTEAFF.

The CDR3 bases are TGTGCCAGCAGCGTAGGGAGCATTGGGGATACGCAGTATTTT. Translated: CASSVGSIGDTQYF. The chain couples TRBV9 to TRBJ2-3; no clear D. Germline CDR1 is SGDLS and CDR2 is YYNGEE. This CDR3 spans 14 amino acids. V gave up 0 bases and J gave up 6 bases, with 11 bases separating them.

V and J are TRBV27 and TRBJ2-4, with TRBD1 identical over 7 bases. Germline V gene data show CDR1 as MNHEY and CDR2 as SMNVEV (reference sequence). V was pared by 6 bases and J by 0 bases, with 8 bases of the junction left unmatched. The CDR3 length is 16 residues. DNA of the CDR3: TGTGCCAGCAGGACAGGGTCCCCTCTAGCCAAAAACATTCAGTACTTC. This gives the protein CASRTGSPLAKNIQYF.

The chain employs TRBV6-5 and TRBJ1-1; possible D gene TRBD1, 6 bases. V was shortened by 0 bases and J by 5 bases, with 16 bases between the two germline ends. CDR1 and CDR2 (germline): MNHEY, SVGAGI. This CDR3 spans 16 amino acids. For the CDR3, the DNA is TGTGCCAGCAGTTACTCGAGGTATGCAGGGGTGACTGAAGCTTTCTTT. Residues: CASSYSRYAGVTEAFF.

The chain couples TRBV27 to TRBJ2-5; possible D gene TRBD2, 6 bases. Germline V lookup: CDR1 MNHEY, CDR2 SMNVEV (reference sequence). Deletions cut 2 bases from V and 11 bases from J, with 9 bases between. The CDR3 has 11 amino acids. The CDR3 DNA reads TGTGCCAGCAGTTTAGGAGGGAGGCAGTACTTC. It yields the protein CASSLGGRQYF.

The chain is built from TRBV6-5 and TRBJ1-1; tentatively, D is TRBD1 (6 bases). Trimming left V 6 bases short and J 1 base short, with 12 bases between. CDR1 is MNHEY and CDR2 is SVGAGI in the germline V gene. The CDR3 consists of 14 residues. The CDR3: CASRRQATNTEAFF. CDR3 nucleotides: TGTGCCAGCAGGAGACAGGCGACGAACACTGAAGCTTTCTTT.

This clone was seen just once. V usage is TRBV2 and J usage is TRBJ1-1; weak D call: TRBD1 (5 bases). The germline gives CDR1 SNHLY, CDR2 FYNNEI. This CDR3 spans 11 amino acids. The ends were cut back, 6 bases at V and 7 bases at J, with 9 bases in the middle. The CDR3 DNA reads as TGTGCCAGCAGCCGACAGCTTGAAGCTTTCTTT. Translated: CASSRQLEAFF.

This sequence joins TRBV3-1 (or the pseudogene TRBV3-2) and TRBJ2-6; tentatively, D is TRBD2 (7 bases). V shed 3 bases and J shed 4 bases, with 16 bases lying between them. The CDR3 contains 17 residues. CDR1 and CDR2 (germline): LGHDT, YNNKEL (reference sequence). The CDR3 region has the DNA TGTGCCAGCAGCCAGGCTATCGGGGGGCTCGGGGCCAACGTCCTGACTTTC. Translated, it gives CASSQAIGGLGANVLTF.

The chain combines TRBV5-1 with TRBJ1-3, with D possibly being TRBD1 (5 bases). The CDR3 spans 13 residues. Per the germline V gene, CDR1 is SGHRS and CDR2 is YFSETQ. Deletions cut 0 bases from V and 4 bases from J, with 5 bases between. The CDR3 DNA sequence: TGCGCCAGCAGCTTGGGACAGGGAAACACCATATATTTT. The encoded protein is CASSLGQGNTIYF.

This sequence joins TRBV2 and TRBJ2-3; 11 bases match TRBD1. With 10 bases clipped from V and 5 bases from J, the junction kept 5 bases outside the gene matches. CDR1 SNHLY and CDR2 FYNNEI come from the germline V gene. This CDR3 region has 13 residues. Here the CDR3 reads CANAGTGGDTQYF. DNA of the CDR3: TGTGCCAACGCCGGGACAGGGGGAGATACGCAGTATTTT.

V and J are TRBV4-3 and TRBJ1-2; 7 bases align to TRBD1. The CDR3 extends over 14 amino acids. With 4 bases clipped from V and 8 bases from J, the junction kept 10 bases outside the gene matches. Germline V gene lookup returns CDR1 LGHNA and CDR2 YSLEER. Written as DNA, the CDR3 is TGCGCCAGCAGCCCACAGGGGCTAGGTAGAGGCTACACCTTC. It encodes CASSPQGLGRGYTF.

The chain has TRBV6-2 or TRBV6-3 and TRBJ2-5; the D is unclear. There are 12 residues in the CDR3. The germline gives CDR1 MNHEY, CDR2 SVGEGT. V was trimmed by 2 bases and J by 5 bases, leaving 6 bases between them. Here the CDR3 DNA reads TGTGCCAGCAGTTACATTCGGGAGACCCAGTACTTC. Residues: CASSYIRETQYF.

The CDR3 spells CATSRQRTTYNEQFF. For the CDR3, the DNA is TGTGCCACCAGCCGACAGAGAACTACCTACAATGAGCAGTTCTTC. The rearrangement joins TRBV15 to TRBJ2-1; a weak D match, TRBD1 (5 bases). Trimming removed 5 bases at V and 2 bases at J, with 13 bases between. The CDR3 is made up of 15 amino acids. Germline V gives CDR1 LNHNV, CDR2 YYDKDF (reference sequence).

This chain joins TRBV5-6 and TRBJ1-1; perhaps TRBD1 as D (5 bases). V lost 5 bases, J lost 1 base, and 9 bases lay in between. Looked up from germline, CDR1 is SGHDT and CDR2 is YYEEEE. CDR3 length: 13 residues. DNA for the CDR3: TGTGCCAGCAGGGCAGGGCGGAACACTGAAGCTTTCTTT. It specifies CASRAGRNTEAFF.

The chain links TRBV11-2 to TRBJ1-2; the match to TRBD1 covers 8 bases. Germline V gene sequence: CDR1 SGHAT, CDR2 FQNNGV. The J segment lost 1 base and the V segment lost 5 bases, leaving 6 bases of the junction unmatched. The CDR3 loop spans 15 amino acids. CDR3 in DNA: TGTGCCAGCAGCCTAACAGGGGGACTTAACTATGGCTACACCTTC. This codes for CASSLTGGLNYGYTF.

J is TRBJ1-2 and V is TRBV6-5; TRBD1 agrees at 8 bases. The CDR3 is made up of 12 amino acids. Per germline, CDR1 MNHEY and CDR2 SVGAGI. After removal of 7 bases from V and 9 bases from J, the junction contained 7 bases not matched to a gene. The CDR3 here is CASTTGQGSYTF. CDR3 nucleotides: TGTGCCAGCACGACCGGACAGGGCAGCTACACCTTC.

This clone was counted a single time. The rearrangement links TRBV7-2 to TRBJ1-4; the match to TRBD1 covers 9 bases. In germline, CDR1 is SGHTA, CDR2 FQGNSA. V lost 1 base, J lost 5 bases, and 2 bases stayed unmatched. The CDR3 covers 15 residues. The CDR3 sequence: CASSLEGTGNEKLFF. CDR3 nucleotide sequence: TGTGCCAGCAGCTTAGAAGGGACAGGGAATGAAAAACTGTTTTTT.

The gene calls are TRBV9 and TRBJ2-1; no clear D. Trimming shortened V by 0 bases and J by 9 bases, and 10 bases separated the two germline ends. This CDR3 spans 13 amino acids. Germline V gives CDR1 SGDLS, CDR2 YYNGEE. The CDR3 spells CASSVAGRLEQFF. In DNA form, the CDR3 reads TGTGCCAGCAGCGTAGCTGGCCGTCTTGAGCAGTTCTTC.

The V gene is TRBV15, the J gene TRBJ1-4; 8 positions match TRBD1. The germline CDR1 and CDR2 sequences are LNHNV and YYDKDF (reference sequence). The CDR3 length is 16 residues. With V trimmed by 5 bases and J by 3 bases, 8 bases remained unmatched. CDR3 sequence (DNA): TGTGCCACCAGCCAGTTAAGGACAGGGTCTAATGAAAAACTGTTTTTT. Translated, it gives CATSQLRTGSNEKLFF.